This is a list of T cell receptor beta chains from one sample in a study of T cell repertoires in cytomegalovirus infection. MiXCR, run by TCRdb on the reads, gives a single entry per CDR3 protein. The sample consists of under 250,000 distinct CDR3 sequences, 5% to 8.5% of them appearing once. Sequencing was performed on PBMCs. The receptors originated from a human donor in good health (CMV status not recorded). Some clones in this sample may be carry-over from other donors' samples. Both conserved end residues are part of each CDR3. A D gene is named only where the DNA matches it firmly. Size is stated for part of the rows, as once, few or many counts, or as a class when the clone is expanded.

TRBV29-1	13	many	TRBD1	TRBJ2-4	TGCAGCGCCTCGGACAGGGTGATCGACATTCAGTACTTC	CSASDRVIDIQYF
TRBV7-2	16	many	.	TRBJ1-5	TGTGCCAGCAGCTTAGTTGGTGGGCAGGCCGCACAGCCCCAGCATTTT	CASSLVGGQAAQPQHF
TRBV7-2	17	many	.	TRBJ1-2	TGTGCCAGCAGCCGCGACAGCCGGGGCGTGTTCTCACTGGGCTACACCTTC	CASSRDSRGVFSLGYTF
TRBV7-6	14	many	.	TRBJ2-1	TGTGCCAGCAGCTTAGCCGGCTGGCGAAATGAGCAGTTCTTC	CASSLAGWRNEQFF
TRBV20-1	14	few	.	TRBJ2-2	TGCAGTGTCCGAGGGGGGCCGGGGACCGGGGAGCTGTTTTTT	CSVRGGPGTGELFF
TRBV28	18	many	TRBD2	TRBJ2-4	TGTGCCAGCAGTTTTGAGACTAGCGGGGGACTAGCCAAAAACATTCAGTACTTC	CASSFETSGGLAKNIQYF
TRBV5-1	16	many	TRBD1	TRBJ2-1	TGCGCCAGCAGCCCGGACCGACAGGGTTTGTGGTCTGAGCAGTTCTTC	CASSPDRQGLWSEQFF
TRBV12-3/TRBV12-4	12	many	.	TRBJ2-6	TGTGCCAGCAGTTCTGGGGCCAACGTCCTGACTTTC	CASSSGANVLTF
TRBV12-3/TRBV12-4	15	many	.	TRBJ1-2	TGTGCCAGCAGCGGCCGGGTGATACTTAACTATGGCTACACCTTC	CASSGRVILNYGYTF
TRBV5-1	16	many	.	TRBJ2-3	TGCGCCAGCAGCTTCGGGTTAGGCCCCTTAGGGGATACGCAGTATTTT	CASSFGLGPLGDTQYF
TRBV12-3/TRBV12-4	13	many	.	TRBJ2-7	TGTGCCAGCAGCCTCGGGGTCGCGGGTGAGCAGTACTTC	CASSLGVAGEQYF
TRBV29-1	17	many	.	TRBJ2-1	TGCAGCGTTGAAGATCGATTCATGGACAGGGAGGGTAATGAGCAGTTCTTC	CSVEDRFMDREGNEQFF
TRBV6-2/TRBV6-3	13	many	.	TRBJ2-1	TGTGCCAGCAGTTACTCGGGGGACAATGAGCAGTTCTTC	CASSYSGDNEQFF
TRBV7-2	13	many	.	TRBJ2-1	TGTGCCAGCAGCTTGGACAGCCTCAATGAGCAGTTCTTC	CASSLDSLNEQFF
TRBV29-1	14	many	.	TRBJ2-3	TGCAGCGTTGAAGAGGGCGGGGGCCCAGATACGCAGTATTTT	CSVEEGGGPDTQYF
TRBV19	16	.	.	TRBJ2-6	TGTGCCAGTAGTATAGATCCAAACTCTGGGGCCAACGTCCTGACTTTC	CASSIDPNSGANVLTF
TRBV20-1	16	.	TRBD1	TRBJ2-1	TGCAGTGCTAGAGATGTGGGGACAGGGTCCTACAATGAGCAGTTCTTC	CSARDVGTGSYNEQFF
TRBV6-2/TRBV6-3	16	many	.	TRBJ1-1	TGTGCCAGCAGTTACATTGTAGGCTCCGCTAACACTGAAGCTTTCTTT	CASSYIVGSANTEAFF
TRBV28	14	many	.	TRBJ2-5	TGTGCCAGCAGTCCCTTAGGGGACGCAGAGACCCAGTACTTC	CASSPLGDAETQYF
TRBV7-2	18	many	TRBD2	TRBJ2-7	TGTGCCAGCAGCTTGTGGACTAGCGGGGGCCTTAGCTCCTACGAGCAGTACTTC	CASSLWTSGGLSSYEQYF
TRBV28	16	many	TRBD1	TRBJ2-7	TGTGCCAGCAGTGGGGACAGGGGGCGACACTCCTACGAGCAGTACTTC	CASSGDRGRHSYEQYF
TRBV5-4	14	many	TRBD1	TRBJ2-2	TGTGCCAGCAGCCAGGACAGGGATTATGGGGAGCTGTTTTTT	CASSQDRDYGELFF
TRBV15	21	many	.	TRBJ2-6	TGTGCCACCAGCAGAGGCCCGGGACTTACCAAGGACCACAGTGGGGCCAACGTCCTGACTTTC	CATSRGPGLTKDHSGANVLTF
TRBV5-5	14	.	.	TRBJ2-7	TGTGACAGCAGCTTAAGGGACTCTTCCTACGAGCAGTACTTC	CDSSLRDSSYEQYF
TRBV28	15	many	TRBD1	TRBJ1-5	TGTGCCAGCAGTTTCGCCGGGACAGATAATCAGCCCCAGCATTTT	CASSFAGTDNQPQHF
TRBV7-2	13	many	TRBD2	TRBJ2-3	TGTGCCAGCCTAGCGGGGAGCACAGATACGCAGTATTTT	CASLAGSTDTQYF
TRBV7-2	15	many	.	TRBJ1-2	TGTGCCAGCAGCTTAGCCCAAGGGTCGGTCTATGGCTACACCTTC	CASSLAQGSVYGYTF
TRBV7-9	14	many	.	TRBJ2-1	TGTGCCAGCAGCTTAGCCCTGACTTTGAATGAGCAGTTCTTC	CASSLALTLNEQFF
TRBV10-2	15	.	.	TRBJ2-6	TGCGCCAGCAGTGATACAGGGTCTGGGGCCAACGTCCTGACTTTC	CASSDTGSGANVLTF
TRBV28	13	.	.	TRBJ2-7	TGTGCCAGCAGTTTAAGGGCCCTCTACGAGCAGTACTTC	CASSLRALYEQYF
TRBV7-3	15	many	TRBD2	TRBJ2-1	TGTGCCAGCAGCAAAGTTAGCGGGGGAAACAATGAGCAGTTCTTC	CASSKVSGGNNEQFF
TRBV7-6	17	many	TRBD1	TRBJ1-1	TGTGCCAGCAGTCGTAAACAGGGGTGGCATAAGAACACTGAAGCTTTCTTT	CASSRKQGWHKNTEAFF
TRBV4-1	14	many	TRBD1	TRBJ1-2	TGCGCCAGCAGCCGATCCGGGACAGATAATGGCTACACCTTC	CASSRSGTDNGYTF
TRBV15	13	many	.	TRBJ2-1	TGTGCCACCAGCAGAGAAGACGGAAATGAGCAGTTCTTC	CATSREDGNEQFF
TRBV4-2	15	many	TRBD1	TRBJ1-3	TGTGCCAGCAGCCTTACAGGGGGCAGAGAAAACACCATATATTTT	CASSLTGGRENTIYF
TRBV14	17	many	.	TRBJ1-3	TGTGCCAGCAGCTCGGATCCCCGGACAGCTATTGGAAACACCATATATTTT	CASSSDPRTAIGNTIYF